These T cell receptor beta chains were read from a single sample in a study of T cell responses to AZD1222 COVID-19 vaccine. The method was immunoSEQ multiplex PCR; TCRdb's version includes in-frame clones alone and lacks a portion of them. The data show some 110,000 clones, 65% to 85% seen once. The sequenced sample was peripheral blood, obtained on day 0 of AZD1222 vaccination. The receptors stem from an adult in good health. CDR3s include the opening cysteine and the closing phenylalanine or tryptophan. Fields, in order: J gene, V gene, D gene, clone size, CDR3 protein, CDR3 DNA. The D gene is left open where the match is weak. Some rows mark clone size as missing; the rest say once, few, many or name a class of expanded clone.

TRBJ2-7 TRBV27 TRBD1 - CASSLWDRGGEQYF TGTGCCAGCAGTTTATGGGACAGGGGAGGCGAGCAGTACTTC
TRBJ1-5 TRBV29-1 TRBD1 once CSAGQGQGQPQHF TGCAGCGCCGGACAGGGGCAAGGGCAGCCCCAGCATTTT
TRBJ1-1 TRBV6-5 - - CASRAGQLNTEAFF TGTGCCAGCAGGGCCGGACAGCTGAACACTGAAGCTTTCTTT
TRBJ2-3 TRBV9 - once CASSVVGSVGTDTQYF TGTGCCAGCAGCGTAGTAGGTTCAGTCGGCACAGATACGCAGTATTTT
TRBJ1-6 TRBV6-1 - - CASSPREISSPLHF TGTGCCAGCAGTCCCAGGGAAATTAGCTCACCCCTCCACTTT
TRBJ2-5 TRBV9 TRBD2 - CASSVGLAGFETQYF TGTGCCAGCAGCGTAGGACTAGCGGGTTTCGAGACCCAGTACTTC
TRBJ1-1 TRBV5-1 - - CASSFTGSHGTEAFF TGCGCCAGCAGCTTCACAGGGTCCCACGGCACTGAAGCTTTCTTT
TRBJ2-3 TRBV5-6 - - CASSLRAGSTDTQYF TGTGCCAGCAGCTTGAGGGCGGGAAGCACAGATACGCAGTATTTT
TRBJ2-5 TRBV28 - - CASAGSRLETQYF TGTGCCAGCGCCGGGTCAAGATTGGAGACCCAGTACTTC
TRBJ2-3 TRBV11-1 - few CASSLVNSGTDTQYF TGTGCCAGCAGCTTAGTTAATAGCGGCACAGATACGCAGTATTTT
TRBJ2-7 TRBV18 - few CASSPGLSGSSYEQYF TGTGCCAGCTCACCAGGGTTAAGCGGATCCTCCTACGAGCAGTACTTC
TRBJ1-4 TRBV28 TRBD1 - CASSSGQPEKLFF TGTGCCAGCAGTTCGGGACAGCCTGAAAAACTGTTTTTT
TRBJ2-1 TRBV7-9 - - CASSYRGDEQFF TGTGCCAGCAGCTACCGGGGCGATGAGCAGTTCTTC
TRBJ2-7 TRBV27 TRBD2 - CASSWTSGSSYEQYF TGTGCCAGCAGTTGGACTAGCGGGAGTAGTTACGAGCAGTACTTC
TRBJ1-5 TRBV5-1 TRBD1 - CASSFGDRADPQHF TGCGCCAGCAGCTTCGGGGACAGGGCGGATCCCCAGCATTTT
TRBJ1-2 TRBV28 - - CATVQYYGYTF TGTGCCACGGTACAGTACTATGGCTACACCTTC
TRBJ1-2 TRBV7-2 - - CASSLNAFREVGYTF TGTGCCAGCAGCTTAAATGCCTTCAGGGAGGTAGGCTACACCTTC
TRBJ2-2 TRBV2 - - CASSEMGTLNTGELFF TGTGCCAGCAGTGAAATGGGGACTTTGAACACCGGGGAGCTGTTTTTT
TRBJ2-5 TRBV27 - - CASSLNGPPGQETQYF TGTGCCAGCAGTCTCAACGGGCCCCCGGGCCAAGAGACCCAGTACTTC
TRBJ1-5 TRBV7-2 TRBD1 - CASSPGTVQPQHF TGTGCCAGCAGCCCAGGGACAGTTCAGCCCCAGCATTTT
TRBJ1-4 TRBV18 - - CASSTDHNEKLFF TGTGCCAGCTCGACGGATCATAATGAAAAACTGTTTTTT
TRBJ2-1 TRBV6-2/TRBV6-3 - - CASSYWGYNEQFF TGTGCCAGCAGTTACTGGGGGTACAATGAGCAGTTCTTC
TRBJ2-1 TRBV6-5 TRBD2 - CASIGLAGGREQFF TGTGCCAGCATCGGACTAGCGGGGGGGCGAGAGCAGTTCTTC
TRBJ1-1 TRBV18 - - CASSPLTNGPEAFF TGTGCCAGCTCACCCCTGACAAACGGTCCTGAAGCTTTCTTT
TRBJ1-6 TRBV6-5 - - CASSYDINSPLHF TGTGCCAGCAGTTACGACATTAATTCACCCCTCCACTTT
TRBJ2-7 TRBV5-1 TRBD1 - CASSLGTGISYEQYF TGCGCCAGCAGCTTGGGGACAGGGATTTCCTACGAGCAGTACTTC
TRBJ2-1 TRBV7-2 TRBD2 - CASSFPASGSRRNEQFF TGTGCCAGCAGCTTCCCTGCGAGCGGGAGCCGGCGTAATGAGCAGTTCTTC
TRBJ2-7 TRBV3-1/TRBV3-2 TRBD2 - CASRRNGGAVTEQYF TGTGCCAGCAGAAGAAACGGGGGGGCCGTTACCGAGCAGTACTTC
TRBJ2-3 TRBV3-1/TRBV3-2 - - CASSLSGTDTQYF TGTGCCAGCAGCCTATCGGGCACAGATACGCAGTATTTT
TRBJ2-5 TRBV7-8 TRBD2 - CASSPRTSGRSETQYF TGTGCCAGCAGCCCCCGGACTAGCGGGAGATCGGAGACCCAGTACTTC
TRBJ1-1 TRBV28 - - CASGPGGSRDTEAFF TGTGCCAGCGGCCCGGGGGGGTCTAGGGACACTGAAGCTTTCTTT
TRBJ1-6 TRBV2 - - CASSLWTSPLHF TGTGCCAGCAGCCTTTGGACTTCACCCCTCCACTTT
TRBJ1-6 TRBV3-1/TRBV3-2 - - CASSQGRTLNSPLHF TGTGCCAGCAGCCAGGGGCGAACCCTCAATTCACCCCTCCACTTT
TRBJ1-2 TRBV19 TRBD1 - CASSRDRVLNYGYTF TGTGCCAGTAGTAGGGACAGAGTCCTTAACTATGGCTACACCTTC
TRBJ1-3 TRBV21-1 - - CASSKDHQDSPGNTIYF TGTGCCAGCAGCAAAGATCATCAGGACAGTCCTGGAAACACCATATATTTT
TRBJ2-1 TRBV11-3 TRBD2 - CASSQQGLAGEKQFF TGTGCCAGCAGCCAGCAGGGACTAGCGGGGGAGAAGCAGTTCTTC
TRBJ1-6 TRBV14 - - CASSQLGQGNSPLHF TGTGCCAGCAGCCAACTGGGGCAAGGTAATTCACCCCTCCACTTT
TRBJ2-2 TRBV15 - - CATSPRNTGELFF TGTGCCACCAGCCCGCGCAATACCGGGGAGCTGTTTTTT
TRBJ2-1 TRBV29-1 TRBD2 - CSVIGLAGKWNEQFF TGCAGCGTGATCGGACTAGCGGGAAAGTGGAATGAGCAGTTCTTC
TRBJ1-2 TRBV19 TRBD1 once CASSNRGNPSMYGYTF TGTGCCAGTAGTAACAGGGGGAACCCCTCCATGTATGGCTACACCTTC
TRBJ2-7 TRBV25-1 - - CASSDRDLTYEQYF TGTGCCAGCAGTGATAGGGACCTTACCTACGAGCAGTACTTC
TRBJ1-1 TRBV19 - - CASSYSADRLNTEAFF TGTGCCAGTTCATATAGCGCCGACAGGCTCAACACTGAAGCTTTCTTT
TRBJ2-5 TRBV18 - - CASSPTTAQETQYF TGTGCCAGCTCACCTACGACGGCTCAAGAGACCCAGTACTTC
TRBJ2-7 TRBV9 - - CASSPSGTTSTYEQYF TGTGCCAGCAGCCCATCCGGGACCACCTCCACCTACGAGCAGTACTTC
TRBJ2-3 TRBV18 - once CASSPSGLYTDTQYF TGTGCCAGCTCACCCTCGGGACTCTACACAGATACGCAGTATTTT
TRBJ1-6 TRBV30 - few CAWSQGRGNSPLHF TGTGCCTGGAGCCAAGGGAGAGGGAATTCACCCCTCCACTTT
TRBJ1-1 TRBV5-5 - - CASSETGTWGTEAFF TGTGCCAGCAGCGAAACAGGGACCTGGGGCACTGAAGCTTTCTTT
TRBJ1-3 TRBV7-9 - - CASRAGLTTGNTIYF TGTGCCAGCAGGGCCGGGTTAACTACTGGAAACACCATATATTTT
TRBJ1-2 TRBV15 TRBD1 - CATSMQGQGHYGYTF TGTGCCACCAGCATGCAGGGACAGGGGCACTATGGCTACACCTTC
TRBJ2-7 TRBV9 TRBD1 - CASSVAEGARSEQYF TGTGCCAGCAGCGTAGCAGAGGGGGCGCGCTCCGAGCAGTACTTC
TRBJ1-2 TRBV28 - - CASSRNYGYTF TGTGCCAGCAGTAGGAACTATGGCTACACCTTC
TRBJ1-1 TRBV6-5 - - CASSSGQSFEAFF TGTGCCAGCAGCTCCGGACAGAGTTTTGAAGCTTTCTTT
TRBJ1-3 TRBV6-5 TRBD1 - CASTRLTGSGNTIYF TGTGCCAGCACCCGACTGACAGGGTCTGGAAACACCATATATTTT
TRBJ1-1 TRBV7-9 - few CASSLFEAFF TGTGCCAGCAGCTTATTTGAAGCTTTCTTT
TRBJ1-1 TRBV28 TRBD1 few CASRRPTGENTEAFF TGTGCCAGCAGAAGACCGACAGGGGAAAACACTGAAGCTTTCTTT
TRBJ1-1 TRBV18 - - CASSLDGETAFF TGTGCCAGCTCACTGGACGGGGAGACGGCTTTCTTT
TRBJ2-7 TRBV11-3 - few CASSLDAFRGGEQYF TGTGCCAGCAGCTTAGATGCATTTCGGGGAGGCGAGCAGTACTTC